This is a list of T cell receptor beta chains from one sample in a study of radiation and T cells in renal cell carcinoma. Some clones are missing from TCRdb's copy, which holds only in-frame ones; the method was immunoSEQ multiplex PCR. The sample yields roughly 130,000 clones, roughly 77% seen once. The starting material was blood, obtained from a patient whose treatment included radiotherapy and nephrectomy. These receptor sequences come from a woman aged 60 to 75 with renal cell carcinoma. The CDR3 runs from the conserved cysteine through the conserved F or W. The D gene is left open where the match is weak. The size entry is marked missing in some rows and otherwise reads once, few, many or a size class.

D gene	V gene	clone size	J gene	CDR3 protein	CDR3 DNA
.	TRBV19	.	TRBJ2-7	CASSIKSGFSYEQYF	TGTGCCAGTAGTATAAAGTCGGGGTTTTCCTACGAGCAGTACTTC
.	TRBV5-6	.	TRBJ1-1	CASSLRAPRTEAFF	TGTGCCAGCAGCCTTAGGGCCCCGAGAACTGAAGCTTTCTTT
.	TRBV4-3	.	TRBJ1-5	CASSQDFARGGTQHF	TGCGCCAGCAGCCAAGACTTCGCCCGCGGGGGGACCCAGCATTTT
.	TRBV5-1	.	TRBJ2-5	CASSSVGGGETQYF	TGCGCCAGCAGTTCCGTGGGGGGAGGAGAGACCCAGTACTTC
.	TRBV14	.	TRBJ2-7	CASSQLPSEGYEQYF	TGTGCCAGCAGCCAGTTACCTTCCGAAGGGTACGAGCAGTACTTC
.	TRBV2	.	TRBJ2-2	CASSPYGSGGGELFF	TGTGCCAGCAGTCCCTACGGGAGTGGGGGCGGGGAGCTGTTTTTT
.	TRBV21-1	once	TRBJ1-1	CASSKVWGVAWRTEAFF	TGTGCCAGCAGCAAAGTATGGGGGGTTGCCTGGAGGACTGAAGCTTTCTTT
TRBD1	TRBV27	.	TRBJ2-6	CASSLSSSGTGVYGANVLTF	TGTGCCAGCAGTTTAAGTTCATCCGGGACAGGGGTATATGGGGCCAACGTCCTGACTTTC
.	TRBV18	.	TRBJ1-1	CASSGGRDTEAFF	TGTGCCAGCTCAGGGGGCAGGGACACTGAAGCTTTCTTT
.	TRBV15	.	TRBJ1-5	CATSRGQGNSNQPQHF	TGTGCCACCAGCAGAGGCCAGGGGAATAGCAATCAGCCCCAGCATTTT
.	TRBV5-6	.	TRBJ1-1	CASSFPGTPGAFF	TGTGCCAGCAGCTTCCCCGGGACCCCGGGGGCTTTCTTT
.	TRBV6-5	.	TRBJ1-1	CASRVGWDTEAFF	TGTGCCAGCCGCGTCGGGTGGGACACTGAAGCTTTCTTT
.	TRBV18	.	TRBJ1-3	CASSGGGRASGNTIYF	TGTGCCAGCTCGGGGGGAGGCAGAGCCTCTGGAAACACCATATATTTT
TRBD2	TRBV28	.	TRBJ2-1	CASIAGGLENEQFF	TGTGCCAGCATAGCGGGGGGGTTGGAAAATGAGCAGTTCTTC
.	TRBV13	.	TRBJ2-7	CASRFNLGEQYF	TGTGCCAGCAGGTTCAACCTAGGCGAGCAGTACTTC
.	TRBV6-5	.	TRBJ1-2	CASTSGSALNYGYTF	TGTGCCAGCACTTCCGGGTCGGCCTTAAACTATGGCTACACCTTC
TRBD1	TRBV10-3	.	TRBJ2-5	CAISQGAGETQYF	TGTGCCATCAGTCAGGGGGCTGGAGAGACCCAGTACTTC
.	TRBV5-8	.	TRBJ2-2	CASSFRDTESTGELFF	TGTGCCAGCAGCTTCCGGGACACCGAAAGCACCGGGGAGCTGTTTTTT
.	TRBV27	.	TRBJ1-2	CASSPNGNYGYTF	TGTGCCAGCAGTCCCAACGGGAACTATGGCTACACCTTC
TRBD1	TRBV6-5	.	TRBJ2-7	CASSRQGAGEQYF	TGTGCCAGCAGTCGACAGGGGGCGGGCGAGCAGTACTTC